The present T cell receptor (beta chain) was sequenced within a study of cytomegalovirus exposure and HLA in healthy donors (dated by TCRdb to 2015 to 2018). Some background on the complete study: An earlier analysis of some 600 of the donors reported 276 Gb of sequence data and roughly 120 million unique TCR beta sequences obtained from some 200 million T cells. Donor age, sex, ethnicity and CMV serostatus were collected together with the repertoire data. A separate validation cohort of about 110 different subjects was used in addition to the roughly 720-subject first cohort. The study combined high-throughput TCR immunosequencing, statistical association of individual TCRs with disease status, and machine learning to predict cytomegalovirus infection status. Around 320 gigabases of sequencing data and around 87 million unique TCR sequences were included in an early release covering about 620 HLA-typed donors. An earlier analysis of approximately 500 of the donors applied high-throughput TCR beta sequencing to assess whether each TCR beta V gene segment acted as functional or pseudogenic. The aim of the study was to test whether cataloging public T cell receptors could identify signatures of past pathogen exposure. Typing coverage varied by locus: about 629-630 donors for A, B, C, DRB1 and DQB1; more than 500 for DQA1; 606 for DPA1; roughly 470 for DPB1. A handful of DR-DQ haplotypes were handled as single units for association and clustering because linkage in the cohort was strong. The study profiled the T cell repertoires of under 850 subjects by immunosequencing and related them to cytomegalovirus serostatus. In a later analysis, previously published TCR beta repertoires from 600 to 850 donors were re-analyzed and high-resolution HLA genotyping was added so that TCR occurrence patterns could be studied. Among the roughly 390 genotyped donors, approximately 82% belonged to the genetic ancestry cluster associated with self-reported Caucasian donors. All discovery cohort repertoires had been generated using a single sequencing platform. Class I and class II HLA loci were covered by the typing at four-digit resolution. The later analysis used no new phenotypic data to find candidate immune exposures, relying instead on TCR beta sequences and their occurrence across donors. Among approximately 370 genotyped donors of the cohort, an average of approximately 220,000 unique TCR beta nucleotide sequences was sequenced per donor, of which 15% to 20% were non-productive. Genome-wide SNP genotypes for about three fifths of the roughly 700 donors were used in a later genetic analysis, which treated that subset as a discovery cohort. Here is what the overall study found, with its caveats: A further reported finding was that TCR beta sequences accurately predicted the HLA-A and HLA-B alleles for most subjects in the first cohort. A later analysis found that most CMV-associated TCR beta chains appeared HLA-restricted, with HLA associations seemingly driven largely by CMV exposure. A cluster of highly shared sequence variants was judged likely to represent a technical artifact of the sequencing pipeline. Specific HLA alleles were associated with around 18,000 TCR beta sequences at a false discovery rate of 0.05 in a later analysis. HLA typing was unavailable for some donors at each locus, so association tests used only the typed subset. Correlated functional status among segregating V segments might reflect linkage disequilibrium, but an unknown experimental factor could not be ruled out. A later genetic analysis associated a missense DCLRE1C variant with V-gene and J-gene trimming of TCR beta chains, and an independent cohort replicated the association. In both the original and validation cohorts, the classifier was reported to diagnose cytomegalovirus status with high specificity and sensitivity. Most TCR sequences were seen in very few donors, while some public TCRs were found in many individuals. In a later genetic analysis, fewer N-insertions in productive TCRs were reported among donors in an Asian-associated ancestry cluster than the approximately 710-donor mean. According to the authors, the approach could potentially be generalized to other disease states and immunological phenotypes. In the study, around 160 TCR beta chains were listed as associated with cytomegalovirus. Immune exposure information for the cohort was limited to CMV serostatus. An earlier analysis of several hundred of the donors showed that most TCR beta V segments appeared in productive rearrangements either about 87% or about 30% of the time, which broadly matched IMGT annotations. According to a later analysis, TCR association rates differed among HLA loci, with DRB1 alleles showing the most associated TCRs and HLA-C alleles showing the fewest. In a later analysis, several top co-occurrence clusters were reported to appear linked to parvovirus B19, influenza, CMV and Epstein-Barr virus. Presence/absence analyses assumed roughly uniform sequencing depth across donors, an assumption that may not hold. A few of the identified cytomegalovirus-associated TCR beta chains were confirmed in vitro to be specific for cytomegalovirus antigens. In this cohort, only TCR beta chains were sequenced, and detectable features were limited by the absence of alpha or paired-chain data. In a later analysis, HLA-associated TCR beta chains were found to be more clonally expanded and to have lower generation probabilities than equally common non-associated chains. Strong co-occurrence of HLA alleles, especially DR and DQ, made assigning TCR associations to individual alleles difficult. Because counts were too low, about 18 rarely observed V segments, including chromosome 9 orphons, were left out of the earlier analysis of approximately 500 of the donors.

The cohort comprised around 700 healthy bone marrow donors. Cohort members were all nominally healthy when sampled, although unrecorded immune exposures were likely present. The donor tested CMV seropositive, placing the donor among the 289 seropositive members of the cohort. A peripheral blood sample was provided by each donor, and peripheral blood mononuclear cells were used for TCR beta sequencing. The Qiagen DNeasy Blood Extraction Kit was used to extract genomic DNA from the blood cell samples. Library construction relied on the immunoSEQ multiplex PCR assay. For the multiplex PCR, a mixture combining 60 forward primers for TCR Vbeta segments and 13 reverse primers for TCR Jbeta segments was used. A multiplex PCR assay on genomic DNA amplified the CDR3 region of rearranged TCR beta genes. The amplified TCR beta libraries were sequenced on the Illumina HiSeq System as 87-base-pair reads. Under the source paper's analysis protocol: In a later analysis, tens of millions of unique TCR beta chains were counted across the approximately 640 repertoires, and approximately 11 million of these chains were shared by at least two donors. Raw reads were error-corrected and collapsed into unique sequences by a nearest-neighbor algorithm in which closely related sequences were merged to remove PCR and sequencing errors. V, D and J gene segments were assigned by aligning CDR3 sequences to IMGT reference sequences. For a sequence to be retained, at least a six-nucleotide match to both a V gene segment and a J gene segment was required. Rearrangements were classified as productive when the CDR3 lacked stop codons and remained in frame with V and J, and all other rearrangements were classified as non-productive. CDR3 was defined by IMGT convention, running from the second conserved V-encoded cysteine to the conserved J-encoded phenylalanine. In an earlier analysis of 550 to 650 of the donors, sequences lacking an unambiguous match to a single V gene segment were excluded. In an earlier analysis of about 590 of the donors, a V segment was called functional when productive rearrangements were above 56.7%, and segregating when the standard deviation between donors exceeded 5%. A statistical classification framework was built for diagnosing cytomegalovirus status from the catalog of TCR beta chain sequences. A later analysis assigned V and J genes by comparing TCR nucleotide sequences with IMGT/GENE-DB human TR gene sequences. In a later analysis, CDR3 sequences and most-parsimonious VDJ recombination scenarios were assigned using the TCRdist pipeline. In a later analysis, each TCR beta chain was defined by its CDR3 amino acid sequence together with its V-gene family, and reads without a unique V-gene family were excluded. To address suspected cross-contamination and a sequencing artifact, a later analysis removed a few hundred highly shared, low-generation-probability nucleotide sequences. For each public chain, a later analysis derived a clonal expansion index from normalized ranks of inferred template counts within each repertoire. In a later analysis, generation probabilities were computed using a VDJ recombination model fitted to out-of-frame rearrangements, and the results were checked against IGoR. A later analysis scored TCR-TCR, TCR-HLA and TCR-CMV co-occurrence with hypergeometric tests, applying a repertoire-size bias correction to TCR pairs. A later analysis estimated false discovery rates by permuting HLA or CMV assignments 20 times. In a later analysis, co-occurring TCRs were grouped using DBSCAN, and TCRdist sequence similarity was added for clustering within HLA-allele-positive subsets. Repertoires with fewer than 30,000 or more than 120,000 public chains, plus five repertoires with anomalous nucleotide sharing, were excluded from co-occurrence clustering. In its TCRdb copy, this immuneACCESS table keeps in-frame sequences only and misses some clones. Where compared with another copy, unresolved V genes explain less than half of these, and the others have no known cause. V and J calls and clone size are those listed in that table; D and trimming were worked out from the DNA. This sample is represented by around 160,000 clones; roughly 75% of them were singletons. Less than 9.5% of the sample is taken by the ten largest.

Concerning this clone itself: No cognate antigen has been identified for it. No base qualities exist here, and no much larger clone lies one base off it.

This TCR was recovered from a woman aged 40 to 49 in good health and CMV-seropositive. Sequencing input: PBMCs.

The CDR3 protein is CASSLRQSNYGYTF. The DNA sequence reads TGTGCCAGCAGCCTTAGACAGTCTAACTATGGCTACACCTTC. Recombination linked TRBV27 to TRBJ1-2; TRBD1 might be the D gene, on 5 matching bases. The CDR3, from cysteine to phenylalanine, totals 14 residues. The kept DNA is CDR3 alone, 42 bases in frame from the first base. CDR1 and CDR2, looked up from the germline V gene (reference sequence), are MNHEY and SMNVEV. Trimming at the junction amounts to 6 bases on V and 0 bases on J, and the germline ends lie 11 bases apart.